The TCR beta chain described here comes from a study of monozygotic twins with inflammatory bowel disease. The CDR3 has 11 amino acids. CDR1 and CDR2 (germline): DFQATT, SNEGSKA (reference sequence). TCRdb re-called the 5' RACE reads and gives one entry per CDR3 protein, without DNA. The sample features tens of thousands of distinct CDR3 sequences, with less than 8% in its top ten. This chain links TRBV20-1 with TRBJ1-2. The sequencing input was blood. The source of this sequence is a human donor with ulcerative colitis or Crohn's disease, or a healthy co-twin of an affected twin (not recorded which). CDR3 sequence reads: CSARVGNGYTF.